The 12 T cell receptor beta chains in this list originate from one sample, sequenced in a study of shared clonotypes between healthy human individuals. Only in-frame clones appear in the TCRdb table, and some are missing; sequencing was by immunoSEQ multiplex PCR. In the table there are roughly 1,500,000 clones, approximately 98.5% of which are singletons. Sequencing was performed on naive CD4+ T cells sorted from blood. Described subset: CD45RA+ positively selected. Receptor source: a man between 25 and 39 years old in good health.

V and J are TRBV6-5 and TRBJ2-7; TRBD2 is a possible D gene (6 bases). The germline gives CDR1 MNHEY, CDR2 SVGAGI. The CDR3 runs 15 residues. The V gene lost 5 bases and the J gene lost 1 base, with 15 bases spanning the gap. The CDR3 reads CASSRLVGGSYEQYF. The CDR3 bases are TGTGCCAGCAGTCGCCTCGTGGGGGGATCCTACGAGCAGTACTTC.

Here the CDR3 reads CASRSGTHQETQYF. The CDR3 coding sequence is TGTGCCAGCAGAAGCGGGACACACCAAGAGACCCAGTACTTC. The V call is TRBV7-9, the J call TRBJ2-5; maybe TRBD2 (7 bases). The V end was cut by 6 bases, the J end by 0 bases, with 11 bases between. Germline V gene data show CDR1 as SEHNR and CDR2 as FQNEAQ (reference sequence). CDR3 length: 14 amino acids.

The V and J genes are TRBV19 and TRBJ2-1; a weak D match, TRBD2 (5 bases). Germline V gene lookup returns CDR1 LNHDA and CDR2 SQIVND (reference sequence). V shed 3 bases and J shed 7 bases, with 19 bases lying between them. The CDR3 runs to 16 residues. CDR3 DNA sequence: TGTGCCAGTAGTATTCGCTCCGGGGAGCTTAGGAATGAGCAGTTCTTC. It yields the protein CASSIRSGELRNEQFF. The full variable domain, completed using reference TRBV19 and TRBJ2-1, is DGGITQSPKYLFRKEGQNVTLSCEQNLNHDAMYWYRQDPGQGLRLIYYSQIVNDFQKGDIAEGYSVSREKKESFPLTVTSAQKNPTAFYLCASSIRSGELRNEQFFGPGTRLTVL.

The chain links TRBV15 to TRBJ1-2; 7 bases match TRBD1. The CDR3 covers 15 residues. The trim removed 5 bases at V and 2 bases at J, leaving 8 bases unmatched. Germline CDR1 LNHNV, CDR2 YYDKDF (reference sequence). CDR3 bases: TGTGCCACCAGCGCGCGACAGGGATTCAACTATGGCTACACCTTC. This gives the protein CATSARQGFNYGYTF.

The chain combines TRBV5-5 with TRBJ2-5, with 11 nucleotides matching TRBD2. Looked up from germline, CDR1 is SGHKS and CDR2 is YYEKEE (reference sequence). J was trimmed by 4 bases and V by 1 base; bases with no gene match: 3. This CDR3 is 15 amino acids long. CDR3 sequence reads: CASSLTSGSVETQYF. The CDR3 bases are TGTGCCAGCAGCTTGACTAGCGGGAGCGTAGAGACCCAGTACTTC.

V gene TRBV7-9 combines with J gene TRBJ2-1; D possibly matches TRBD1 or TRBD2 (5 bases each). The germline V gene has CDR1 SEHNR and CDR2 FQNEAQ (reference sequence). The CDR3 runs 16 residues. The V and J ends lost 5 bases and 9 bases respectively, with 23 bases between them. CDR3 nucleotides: TGTGCCAGCAGCCTAGGGGCAGAAGGGACCACCATTGAGCAGTTCTTC. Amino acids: CASSLGAEGTTIEQFF.

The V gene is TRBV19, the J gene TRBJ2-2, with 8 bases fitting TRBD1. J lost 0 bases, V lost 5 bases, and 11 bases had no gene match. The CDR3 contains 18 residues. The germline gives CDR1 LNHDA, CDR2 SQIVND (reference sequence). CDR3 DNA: TGTGCCAGTAGTCCACAAACAGGGGGGTTCGCGAACACCGGGGAGCTGTTTTTT. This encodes CASSPQTGGFANTGELFF.

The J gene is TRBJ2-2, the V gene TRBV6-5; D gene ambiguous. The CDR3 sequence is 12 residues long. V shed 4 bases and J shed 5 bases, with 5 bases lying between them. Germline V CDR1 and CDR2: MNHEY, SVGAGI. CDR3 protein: CASSFMTGELFF. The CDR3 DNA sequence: TGTGCCAGCAGTTTCATGACCGGGGAGCTGTTTTTT.

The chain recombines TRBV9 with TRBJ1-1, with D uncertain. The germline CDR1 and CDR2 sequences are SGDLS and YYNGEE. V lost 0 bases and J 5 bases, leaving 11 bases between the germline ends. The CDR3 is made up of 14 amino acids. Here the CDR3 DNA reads TGTGCCAGCAGCGTAGCCGAGTTAGGAACTGAAGCTTTCTTT. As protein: CASSVAELGTEAFF.

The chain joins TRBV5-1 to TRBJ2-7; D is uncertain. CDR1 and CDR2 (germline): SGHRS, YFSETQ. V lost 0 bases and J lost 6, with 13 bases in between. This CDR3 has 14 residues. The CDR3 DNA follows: TGCGCCAGCAGCTTGGCCCCACCAGGCCCCGAGCAGTACTTC. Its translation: CASSLAPPGPEQYF.

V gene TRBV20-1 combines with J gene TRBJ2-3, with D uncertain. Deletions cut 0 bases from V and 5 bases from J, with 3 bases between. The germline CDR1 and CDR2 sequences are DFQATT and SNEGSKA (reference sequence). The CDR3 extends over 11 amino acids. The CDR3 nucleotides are TGCAGTGCTAGAGAGGTAGATACGCAGTATTTT. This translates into CSAREVDTQYF.

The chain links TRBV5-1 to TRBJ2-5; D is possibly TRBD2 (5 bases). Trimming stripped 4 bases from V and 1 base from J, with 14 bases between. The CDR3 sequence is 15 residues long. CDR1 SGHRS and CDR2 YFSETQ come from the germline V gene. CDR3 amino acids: CASSETSRGQETQYF. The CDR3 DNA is TGCGCCAGCAGCGAGACAAGTCGGGGCCAAGAGACCCAGTACTTC.